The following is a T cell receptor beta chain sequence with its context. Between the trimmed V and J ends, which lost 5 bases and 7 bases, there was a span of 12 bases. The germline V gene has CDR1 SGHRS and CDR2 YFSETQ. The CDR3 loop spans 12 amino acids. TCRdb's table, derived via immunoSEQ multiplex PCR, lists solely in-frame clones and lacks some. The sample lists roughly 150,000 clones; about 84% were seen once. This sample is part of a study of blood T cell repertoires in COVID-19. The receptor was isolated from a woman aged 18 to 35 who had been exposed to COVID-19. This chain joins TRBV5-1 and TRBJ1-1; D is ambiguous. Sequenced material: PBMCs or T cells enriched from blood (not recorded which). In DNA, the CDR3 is TGCGCCAGCAGATTCAACAGAGATGAAGCTTTCTTT. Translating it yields CASRFNRDEAFF. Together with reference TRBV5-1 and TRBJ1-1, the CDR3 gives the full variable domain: KAGVTQTPRYLIKTRGQQVTLSCSPISGHRSVSWYQQTPGQGLQFLFEYFSETQRNKGNFPGRFSGRQFSNSRSEMNVSTLELGDSALYLCASRFNRDEAFFGQGTRLTVV.